The 20 T cell receptor beta chains given below trace back to one sample, sequenced in a study of blood T cell repertoires in COVID-19. Using immunoSEQ multiplex PCR, the repertoire was profiled, and TCRdb retains in-frame clones only, with some absent. The sample includes about 280,000 clones, around 89% of them seen just once. Sequencing was done on a sample of peripheral blood. These receptors were taken from a man in his forties or fifties with acute or convalescent COVID-19.

This clone was recorded once. This sequence joins TRBV7-8 and TRBJ1-6; 7 bases agree with TRBD1. With V trimmed by 4 bases and J by 10 bases, 10 bases remained unmatched. The CDR3 consists of 15 residues. Per germline, CDR1 SGHVS and CDR2 FQNEAQ. The CDR3 loop reads CASSWGQRDGSPLHF. For the CDR3, the DNA is TGTGCCAGCAGCTGGGGACAGAGGGATGGGTCACCCCTCCACTTT.

The V gene is TRBV2, the J gene TRBJ1-3; D is ambiguous. V was trimmed by 5 bases and J by 2 bases, leaving 13 bases between them. The germline gives CDR1 SNHLY, CDR2 FYNNEI. CDR3 length: 15 amino acids. This CDR3 reads CASSPGVIAGNTIYF. In DNA, the CDR3 is TGTGCCAGCAGTCCCGGGGTAATAGCTGGAAACACCATATATTTT.

This chain uses TRBV6-1 with TRBJ2-1, with no clear D. Trimming removed 2 bases at V and 10 bases at J, with 9 bases between. In germline, CDR1 is MNHNS, CDR2 SASEGT. The CDR3 extends over 12 amino acids. CDR3 loop: CASSETGNEQFF. As DNA, the CDR3 is TGTGCCAGCAGTGAAACCGGTAACGAGCAGTTCTTC.

This sequence joins TRBV5-1 and TRBJ2-3, with 7 bases that match TRBD1. After removal of 1 base from V and 0 bases from J, the junction contained 2 bases not matched to a gene. CDR3 length: 15 amino acids. Germline-derived CDR1 and CDR2 are SGHRS and YFSETQ. The CDR3 DNA reads TGCGCCAGCAGCTTGTGGGACAGCAGCACAGATACGCAGTATTTT. Residues: CASSLWDSSTDTQYF.

This chain connects TRBV12-3 or TRBV12-4 to TRBJ1-3; TRBD1 might be the D (5 bases). The V and J ends lost 6 bases and 6 bases respectively, with 12 bases between them. The CDR3 is 13 residues long. CDR3 region: CASRRTSANTIYF. Written as DNA, the CDR3 is TGTGCCAGCAGGCGGACATCCGCAAACACCATATATTTT.

The genes are TRBV27 and TRBJ2-7, with 7 bases fitting TRBD1. V dropped 8 bases and J dropped 2; count of bases not matched to a gene: 12. This CDR3 region has 15 residues. Germline V gives CDR1 MNHEY, CDR2 SMNVEV (reference sequence). The chain's CDR3 is CASRIPGTAPYEQYF. CDR3 bases: TGTGCCAGCCGAATACCCGGGACAGCACCCTACGAGCAGTACTTC.

V gene TRBV24-1 combines with J gene TRBJ2-1; 7 bases map to TRBD1. The CDR3 length is 16 residues. Germline V gene sequence: CDR1 KGHDR, CDR2 SFDVKD. Germline trimming cut 3 bases from V and 9 bases from J; bases unmatched to any gene: 13. The CDR3: CATSDPNRGGGGEQFF. The CDR3 DNA is TGTGCCACCAGTGATCCTAACAGGGGCGGAGGAGGTGAGCAGTTCTTC.

The chain recombines TRBV30 with TRBJ1-4; D ambiguous. This CDR3 is 13 amino acids long. Germline V CDR1 and CDR2: GTSNPN, SVGIG (reference sequence). Between the trimmed V and J ends, which lost 1 base and 7 bases, there was a span of 10 bases. The CDR3 is CAWSGWAAEKLFF. The CDR3 DNA reads as TGTGCCTGGAGTGGGTGGGCAGCTGAAAAACTGTTTTTT.

The chain employs TRBV27 and TRBJ2-7; maybe TRBD1 (6 bases). V gave up 4 bases and J gave up 2 bases, with 15 bases separating them. CDR3 length equals 15 residues. CDR1 and CDR2 from the germline V gene are MNHEY and SMNVEV (reference sequence). CDR3 nucleotide sequence: TGTGCCAGCAGTTATTCAACAGGGTCTCCCTACGAGCAGTACTTC. Protein product: CASSYSTGSPYEQYF.

The chain combines TRBV6-1 with TRBJ2-7, with 11 bases matching TRBD2. CDR3 length: 18 residues. From germline, CDR1 is MNHNS and CDR2 SASEGT. Trimming took 4 bases from V and 4 from J; bases not matched to a gene: 15. The CDR3 coding sequence is TGTGCCAGCAGTGTGAGCCTAGCGGGGGGACGATTTCCTTACGAGCAGTACTTC. The encoded protein is CASSVSLAGGRFPYEQYF.

CDR3 sequence reads: CASSSVRARGYTGELFF. In DNA, the CDR3 is TGTGCCAGCAGCTCAGTAAGAGCCAGGGGGTACACCGGGGAGCTGTTTTTT. The chain carries TRBV5-6 and TRBJ2-2; the match to TRBD1 covers 7 bases. Germline CDR1 reads SGHDT; CDR2 reads YYEEEE. V lost 3 bases to trimming and J lost 3 bases; unmatched junction nucleotides: 11. This CDR3 region has 17 residues. The whole variable domain, remainder taken from reference TRBV5-6 and TRBJ2-2, is DAGVTQSPTHLIKTRGQQVTLRCSPKSGHDTVSWYQQALGQGPQFIFQYYEEEERQRGNFPDRFSGHQFPNYSSELNVNALLLGDSALYLCASSSVRARGYTGELFFGEGSRLTVL.

This clone was detected a few times. The V gene is TRBV27, the J gene TRBJ2-1; unclear D gene. Germline values: CDR1 MNHEY, CDR2 SMNVEV (reference sequence). V was pared by 3 bases and J by 5 bases, with 20 bases between. The CDR3 loop spans 17 amino acids. CDR3 in DNA: TGTGCCAGCAGTTTGTCGGTCCCTCCTCCCTCACACAATGAGCAGTTCTTC. Translation: CASSLSVPPPSHNEQFF.

This clone was observed a few times. The chain has TRBV10-3 and TRBJ1-5; TRBD1 matches 7 bases. There are 15 residues in the CDR3. The germline V gene has CDR1 ENHRY and CDR2 SYGVKD. The V gene end was trimmed by 3 bases and the J gene end by 3 bases; junction bases not matched to a gene: 5. The CDR3 region is CAISERGQSNQPQHF. DNA for the CDR3: TGTGCCATCAGTGAACGGGGACAGTCCAATCAGCCCCAGCATTTT.

This chain joins TRBV15 and TRBJ2-7, with TRBD1 identical over 8 bases. Trimming cost V 0 bases and J 3 bases; bases outside gene matches: 13. This CDR3 contains 18 residues. Looked up from germline, CDR1 is LNHNV and CDR2 is YYDKDF (reference sequence). The CDR3 reads CATSRDLDPRTGNYEQYF. The CDR3 DNA reads as TGTGCCACCAGCAGAGACCTGGATCCAAGGACAGGGAACTACGAGCAGTACTTC.

This chain joins TRBV18 and TRBJ1-1, with D tentatively TRBD1 (6 bases). This CDR3 contains 13 residues. V lost 6 bases and J lost 5, with 13 bases in between. Germline V gene sequence: CDR1 KGHSH, CDR2 LQKENI. The CDR3 loop is CASSEQGYTEAFF. CDR3 in DNA: TGTGCCAGCTCCGAACAGGGATATACTGAAGCTTTCTTT.

This chain uses TRBV10-2 with TRBJ1-1; 7 bases are a match to TRBD1. This CDR3 has 14 residues. Germline V gene data show CDR1 as WSHSY and CDR2 as SAAADI. J lost 0 bases, V lost 8 bases, and 6 bases had no gene match. CDR3 in DNA: TGCGCCAGCTTGCGGACAGGCATGAACACTGAAGCTTTCTTT. This translates into CASLRTGMNTEAFF.

The chain links TRBV28 to TRBJ1-5, with 9 nucleotides matching TRBD1. The CDR3 loop spans 15 amino acids. Germline assignment: CDR1 MDHEN and CDR2 SYDVKM. V lost 3 bases to trimming and J lost 6 bases; unmatched junction nucleotides: 6. The CDR3 protein is CASSFGTGRSQPQHF. The CDR3, as DNA: TGTGCCAGCAGTTTCGGGACAGGGAGGAGTCAGCCCCAGCATTTT.

The chain employs TRBV6-5 and TRBJ1-1; D is possibly TRBD1 (6 bases). Between the trimmed V and J ends, which lost 11 bases and 0 bases, there was a span of 16 bases. The CDR3 runs 14 residues. Germline-derived CDR1 and CDR2 are MNHEY and SVGAGI. Here the CDR3 DNA reads TGTGCCTCCCGCACAGGGACTATGAACACTGAAGCTTTCTTT. Translation: CASRTGTMNTEAFF.

This clone was recorded many times. The gene calls are TRBV7-2 and TRBJ2-1; the D gene is possibly TRBD1 (5 bases). V lost 2 bases to trimming and J lost 6 bases, with 11 bases between them. CDR1 is SGHTA, CDR2 FQGNSA, per germline. The CDR3 is 14 residues long. The CDR3 reads CASSLLWGGNEQFF. The DNA of the CDR3 is TGTGCCAGCAGCTTATTGTGGGGCGGCAATGAGCAGTTCTTC.

V and J are TRBV6-5 and TRBJ2-7; 11 nucleotides match TRBD1. The CDR3 is 13 residues long. The ends lost 10 bases at V and 6 bases at J; junction bases unmatched: 8. Germline lookup yields CDR1 MNHEY and CDR2 SVGAGI. The CDR3 protein is CATQDRGRGEQYF. The CDR3 bases are TGTGCCACCCAGGACAGGGGGCGCGGCGAGCAGTACTTC.